This record covers a single TCR beta chain. The CDR3 is made up of 14 amino acids. Trimming shortened V by 3 bases and J by 8 bases, and 16 bases separated the two germline ends. Germline-derived CDR1 and CDR2 are MNHEY and SMNVEV (reference sequence). In TCRdb, the RT-PCR reads were re-called with MiXCR into one record per CDR3 protein. The sample carries 200,000 to 250,000 distinct CDR3 sequences, less than 15% recorded once. These data are taken from a study of patients and donors after allogeneic stem cell transplantation. Material: blood, either unsorted or a sorted T cell fraction (not recorded which). The gene calls are TRBV27 and TRBJ1-2, with D possibly matching TRBD1 (5 bases). The clonotype comes from a human donor who was either an allogeneic HSCT recipient or a stem cell or donor lymphocyte infusion donor (not recorded which). It is not recorded whose cells these are; they may come from a transplant donor. The CDR3 nucleotides read TGTGCCAGCAGTTTTCGGGAGGGGTCTGAGGGCTACACCTTC. Protein: CASSFREGSEGYTF.